This is a list of T cell receptor beta chains from one sample in a study of control samples from healthy donors and cancer patients. Generated by immunoSEQ multiplex PCR, the TCRdb table keeps only in-frame clones and is missing some. The sample shows approximately 28,000 clones, about nine tenths of them seen only once. The sample comprised PBMCs. These receptors were collected from a man aged 45-65 years with lung cancer. The CDR3 runs from the conserved cysteine through the conserved F or W. The D gene is left open where the match is weak. Expanded clones are given a class, and other clones once, few, many or no size at all.

cdr3_nt: TGTGCCAGCAGCCAAGAAGCAGGGGGCACAGATACGCAGTATTTT
cdr3_aa: CASSQEAGGTDTQYF
clone_size: NA
d_call: NA
j_call: TRBJ2-3
v_call: TRBV14

cdr3_nt: TGTGCCAGCAGTTACTCGCCGGGGGATAGCACAGATACGCAGTATTTT
cdr3_aa: CASSYSPGDSTDTQYF
clone_size: NA
d_call: NA
j_call: TRBJ2-3
v_call: TRBV6-2/TRBV6-3

cdr3_nt: TGTGCCAGCAGCTTAGCGGGGGGCGGCACCGGGGAGCTGTTTTTT
cdr3_aa: CASSLAGGGTGELFF
clone_size: NA
d_call: TRBD2
j_call: TRBJ2-2
v_call: TRBV7-3

cdr3_nt: TGTGCCAGCCGGAGGAACTCCTACAATGAGCAGTTCTTC
cdr3_aa: CASRRNSYNEQFF
clone_size: NA
d_call: NA
j_call: TRBJ2-1
v_call: TRBV27

cdr3_nt: TGTGCCAGCGGCGCTCAGGGGGCAGGTGGGAGGAATGAGCAGTTCTTC
cdr3_aa: CASGAQGAGGRNEQFF
clone_size: NA
d_call: TRBD1
j_call: TRBJ2-1
v_call: TRBV7-6

cdr3_nt: TGTGCCAGCAGTCCTACAGGGGGCCAAAACATTCAGTACTTC
cdr3_aa: CASSPTGGQNIQYF
clone_size: NA
d_call: TRBD1
j_call: TRBJ2-4
v_call: TRBV27

cdr3_nt: TGTGCCAGCAGCCAATCTCCGGACAGGGCCTATGGCTACACCTTC
cdr3_aa: CASSQSPDRAYGYTF
clone_size: NA
d_call: TRBD1
j_call: TRBJ1-2
v_call: TRBV16

cdr3_nt: TGTGCCAGCACCCTTAGTACGGGGACATATGGGCCCGGGGAGCTGTTTTTT
cdr3_aa: CASTLSTGTYGPGELFF
clone_size: NA
d_call: NA
j_call: TRBJ2-2
v_call: TRBV7-8

cdr3_nt: TGTGCCAGCAGTTACCGAGGAGTCAGCGGTCTGGCTGAAGCTTTCTTT
cdr3_aa: CASSYRGVSGLAEAFF
clone_size: NA
d_call: NA
j_call: TRBJ1-1
v_call: TRBV6-2/TRBV6-3

cdr3_nt: TGTGCCAGCAGTTTCAAAGGGCGGGGGTTTACAGATACGCAGTATTTT
cdr3_aa: CASSFKGRGFTDTQYF
clone_size: NA
d_call: TRBD2
j_call: TRBJ2-3
v_call: TRBV27

cdr3_nt: TGTGCCAGCAGTGATACTAGCGGGGGAACCTACGAGCAGTACTTC
cdr3_aa: CASSDTSGGTYEQYF
clone_size: NA
d_call: TRBD2
j_call: TRBJ2-7
v_call: TRBV6-1

cdr3_nt: TGTGCCAGCAGTGAACACGGAAACTATGGCTACACCTTC
cdr3_aa: CASSEHGNYGYTF
clone_size: NA
d_call: NA
j_call: TRBJ1-2
v_call: TRBV6-1

cdr3_nt: TGTGCCTGGAGCCTGGGGGTTAACACTGAAGCTTTCTTT
cdr3_aa: CAWSLGVNTEAFF
clone_size: NA
d_call: NA
j_call: TRBJ1-1
v_call: TRBV30

cdr3_nt: TGTGCCAGCAGTTCCTTCCCCAGAAGAGATACGCAGTATTTT
cdr3_aa: CASSSFPRRDTQYF
clone_size: NA
d_call: NA
j_call: TRBJ2-3
v_call: TRBV6-5

cdr3_nt: TGTGCCAGCAGCCTGGGGGATGGTAGGGAGGGTTACGAGCAGTACTTC
cdr3_aa: CASSLGDGREGYEQYF
clone_size: NA
d_call: TRBD2
j_call: TRBJ2-7
v_call: TRBV5-4

cdr3_nt: TGTGCCAGCAGTTTATCTACCGGGGAGCTGTTTTTT
cdr3_aa: CASSLSTGELFF
clone_size: NA
d_call: NA
j_call: TRBJ2-2
v_call: TRBV28

cdr3_nt: TGTGCCAGCAGCCCCGACAGGAAAAACACAGATACGCAGTATTTT
cdr3_aa: CASSPDRKNTDTQYF
clone_size: NA
d_call: NA
j_call: TRBJ2-3
v_call: TRBV7-2

cdr3_nt: TGTGCCACCAGCAGAGTCAGCGGGCTTAACAATGAGCAGTTCTTC
cdr3_aa: CATSRVSGLNNEQFF
clone_size: NA
d_call: NA
j_call: TRBJ2-1
v_call: TRBV15

cdr3_nt: TGTGCCAGCAGTCCCCGCGGGGGGTCTGGCAATCAGCCCCAGCATTTT
cdr3_aa: CASSPRGGSGNQPQHF
clone_size: once
d_call: NA
j_call: TRBJ1-5
v_call: TRBV6-6

cdr3_nt: TGTGCCAGCAGTTTATCGTGGGTAGGGGACACTGAAGCTTTCTTT
cdr3_aa: CASSLSWVGDTEAFF
clone_size: NA
d_call: NA
j_call: TRBJ1-1
v_call: TRBV27

cdr3_nt: TGTGCCAGCAGCGTAGTGGTCGGATCCACCGGGGAGCTGTTTTTT
cdr3_aa: CASSVVVGSTGELFF
clone_size: NA
d_call: NA
j_call: TRBJ2-2
v_call: TRBV9

cdr3_nt: TGTGCCAGTCGAGGCAGGGGGCCAAATCAGCCCCAGCATTTT
cdr3_aa: CASRGRGPNQPQHF
clone_size: NA
d_call: TRBD1
j_call: TRBJ1-5
v_call: TRBV19

cdr3_nt: TGCAGTGCTAGTAGCGGCAATCAGCCCCAGCATTTT
cdr3_aa: CSASSGNQPQHF
clone_size: few
d_call: NA
j_call: TRBJ1-5
v_call: TRBV20-1

cdr3_nt: TGTGCCATCAGTGGGGGGACACAGAACACCGGGGAGCTGTTTTTT
cdr3_aa: CAISGGTQNTGELFF
clone_size: NA
d_call: NA
j_call: TRBJ2-2
v_call: TRBV10-3

cdr3_nt: TGTGCCAGCAGCTTAGGAGGGAGTCAGGGTCAGGTAGATACGCAGTATTTT
cdr3_aa: CASSLGGSQGQVDTQYF
clone_size: NA
d_call: NA
j_call: TRBJ2-3
v_call: TRBV13

cdr3_nt: TGTGCCAGCAGTTTACAGGGGCCCTACGAGCAGTACTTC
cdr3_aa: CASSLQGPYEQYF
clone_size: NA
d_call: NA
j_call: TRBJ2-7
v_call: TRBV28

cdr3_nt: TGTGCCAGCAGCTTATTGGGGGGTGAGGATACGCAGTATTTT
cdr3_aa: CASSLLGGEDTQYF
clone_size: NA
d_call: NA
j_call: TRBJ2-3
v_call: TRBV11-2

cdr3_nt: TGTGCCAGCAGCCCTAACCCGGGACAGGGGGTAAACATTCAGTACTTC
cdr3_aa: CASSPNPGQGVNIQYF
clone_size: NA
d_call: TRBD1
j_call: TRBJ2-4
v_call: TRBV6-2/TRBV6-3

cdr3_nt: TGTGCCAGCAGCTTTCGCACAGGGGCCCAAGAGACCCAGTACTTC
cdr3_aa: CASSFRTGAQETQYF
clone_size: NA
d_call: TRBD1
j_call: TRBJ2-5
v_call: TRBV7-2

cdr3_nt: TGTGCCAGCAGCTGGACCGGGACAGGGAGCGCCTATGGCTACACCTTC
cdr3_aa: CASSWTGTGSAYGYTF
clone_size: NA
d_call: TRBD1
j_call: TRBJ1-2
v_call: TRBV7-2

cdr3_nt: TGTGCCAGCAAATCCCAGGGGAGGGATGGCTACACCTTC
cdr3_aa: CASKSQGRDGYTF
clone_size: NA
d_call: NA
j_call: TRBJ1-2
v_call: TRBV2

cdr3_nt: TGTGCCAGCAGCTTAGATTCGGGAGCAGGGGCTGACATTCAGTACTTC
cdr3_aa: CASSLDSGAGADIQYF
clone_size: NA
d_call: NA
j_call: TRBJ2-4
v_call: TRBV11-2

cdr3_nt: TGTGCCAGCAGCTATACAGGGGGCGACGAGCAGTACTTC
cdr3_aa: CASSYTGGDEQYF
clone_size: NA
d_call: TRBD1
j_call: TRBJ2-7
v_call: TRBV5-4

cdr3_nt: TGTGCCAGCAGCCCCGGGGTTACCGGGGAGCTGTTTTTT
cdr3_aa: CASSPGVTGELFF
clone_size: NA
d_call: NA
j_call: TRBJ2-2
v_call: TRBV11-2

cdr3_nt: TGTGCCAGCAGTGAAACCGGGGGGGTCTACAATGAGCAGTTCTTC
cdr3_aa: CASSETGGVYNEQFF
clone_size: NA
d_call: TRBD2
j_call: TRBJ2-1
v_call: TRBV2

cdr3_nt: TGCAGCATACCACTCCCAGGGGGGAGTAAGGAGACCCAGTACTTC
cdr3_aa: CSIPLPGGSKETQYF
clone_size: NA
d_call: NA
j_call: TRBJ2-5
v_call: TRBV29-1

cdr3_nt: TGCAGCGTTGAACTCCTAGGTAAAATTAGGGGAGAGACCCAGTACTTC
cdr3_aa: CSVELLGKIRGETQYF
clone_size: NA
d_call: NA
j_call: TRBJ2-5
v_call: TRBV29-1

cdr3_nt: TGTGCCAGCTCACCACCGAATACGAGACCCCAGCCCTATGGCTACACCTTC
cdr3_aa: CASSPPNTRPQPYGYTF
clone_size: NA
d_call: NA
j_call: TRBJ1-2
v_call: TRBV18

cdr3_nt: TGTGCCAGCAGCTTAACCGCACAGGCGAACACTGAAGCTTTCTTT
cdr3_aa: CASSLTAQANTEAFF
clone_size: NA
d_call: NA
j_call: TRBJ1-1
v_call: TRBV7-8

cdr3_nt: TGTGCCAGCAGTGAAGGACTAGAAACAGATACGCAGTATTTT
cdr3_aa: CASSEGLETDTQYF
clone_size: NA
d_call: NA
j_call: TRBJ2-3
v_call: TRBV6-1

cdr3_nt: TGTGCCAGCAGGCTTTTGGGGGGGCTGGGCGAGCAGTACTTC
cdr3_aa: CASRLLGGLGEQYF
clone_size: NA
d_call: NA
j_call: TRBJ2-7
v_call: TRBV6-5

cdr3_nt: TGTGCCAGCAGCCTAGGACTAGCGGGGGTGGGTCAAGAGACCCAGTACTTC
cdr3_aa: CASSLGLAGVGQETQYF
clone_size: once
d_call: TRBD2
j_call: TRBJ2-5
v_call: TRBV5-6

cdr3_nt: TGTGCCAGCAGCCCTCAGGAATTTGAAAAACTGTTTTTT
cdr3_aa: CASSPQEFEKLFF
clone_size: NA
d_call: NA
j_call: TRBJ1-4
v_call: TRBV12-3/TRBV12-4

cdr3_nt: TGTGCCAGCAGTTTAGGGCAGTTCAATCAGCCCCAGCATTTT
cdr3_aa: CASSLGQFNQPQHF
clone_size: NA
d_call: NA
j_call: TRBJ1-5
v_call: TRBV27

cdr3_nt: TGTGCCAGCAGTTCATTTCAGGGGGCTTGGGGCAATCAGCCCCAGCATTTT
cdr3_aa: CASSSFQGAWGNQPQHF
clone_size: NA
d_call: TRBD1
j_call: TRBJ1-5
v_call: TRBV6-2/TRBV6-3

cdr3_nt: TGTGCCCACCGGGGGACCGGGGGTGAGCAGTTCTTC
cdr3_aa: CAHRGTGGEQFF
clone_size: NA
d_call: NA
j_call: TRBJ2-1
v_call: TRBV25-1

cdr3_nt: TGTGCCTGGAGTGAATTACGGGGAAGCTCTGGAAACACCATATATTTT
cdr3_aa: CAWSELRGSSGNTIYF
clone_size: NA
d_call: NA
j_call: TRBJ1-3
v_call: TRBV30

cdr3_nt: TGTGCCATCAGTGAGAGACAGGAGGACACTGAAGCTTTCTTT
cdr3_aa: CAISERQEDTEAFF
clone_size: NA
d_call: NA
j_call: TRBJ1-1
v_call: TRBV10-3

cdr3_nt: TGTGCCAGCAGCTCTGTAGCGGGGGCGGGGACCGGGGAGCTGTTTTTT
cdr3_aa: CASSSVAGAGTGELFF
clone_size: NA
d_call: TRBD2
j_call: TRBJ2-2
v_call: TRBV7-2

cdr3_nt: TGTGCCAGCGAAGGACGGCTTAACTATGGCTACACCTTC
cdr3_aa: CASEGRLNYGYTF
clone_size: NA
d_call: NA
j_call: TRBJ1-2
v_call: TRBV6-5

cdr3_nt: TGTGCCAGCAGTTACGCGGGGACAGAGTCCCCCTACGAGCAGTACTTC
cdr3_aa: CASSYAGTESPYEQYF
clone_size: NA
d_call: NA
j_call: TRBJ2-7
v_call: TRBV6-2/TRBV6-3

cdr3_nt: TGTGCCAGCAGTATTTCAGGGGGCACTGAAGCTTTCTTT
cdr3_aa: CASSISGGTEAFF
clone_size: NA
d_call: TRBD1
j_call: TRBJ1-1
v_call: TRBV12-3/TRBV12-4

cdr3_nt: TGCGCCAGCAGCCAAGACGGCAGGGGAGGTTCGGAAGCTTTCTTT
cdr3_aa: CASSQDGRGGSEAFF
clone_size: NA
d_call: NA
j_call: TRBJ1-1
v_call: TRBV4-1

cdr3_nt: TGTGCCAGCAGACAGGGGGCTTTTGGCTACACCTTC
cdr3_aa: CASRQGAFGYTF
clone_size: NA
d_call: TRBD1
j_call: TRBJ1-2
v_call: TRBV12-3/TRBV12-4

cdr3_nt: TGTGCCAGCAGCTCCCCCGGGAGGTTTCATACGCAGTATTTT
cdr3_aa: CASSSPGRFHTQYF
clone_size: NA
d_call: TRBD2
j_call: TRBJ2-3
v_call: TRBV11-2